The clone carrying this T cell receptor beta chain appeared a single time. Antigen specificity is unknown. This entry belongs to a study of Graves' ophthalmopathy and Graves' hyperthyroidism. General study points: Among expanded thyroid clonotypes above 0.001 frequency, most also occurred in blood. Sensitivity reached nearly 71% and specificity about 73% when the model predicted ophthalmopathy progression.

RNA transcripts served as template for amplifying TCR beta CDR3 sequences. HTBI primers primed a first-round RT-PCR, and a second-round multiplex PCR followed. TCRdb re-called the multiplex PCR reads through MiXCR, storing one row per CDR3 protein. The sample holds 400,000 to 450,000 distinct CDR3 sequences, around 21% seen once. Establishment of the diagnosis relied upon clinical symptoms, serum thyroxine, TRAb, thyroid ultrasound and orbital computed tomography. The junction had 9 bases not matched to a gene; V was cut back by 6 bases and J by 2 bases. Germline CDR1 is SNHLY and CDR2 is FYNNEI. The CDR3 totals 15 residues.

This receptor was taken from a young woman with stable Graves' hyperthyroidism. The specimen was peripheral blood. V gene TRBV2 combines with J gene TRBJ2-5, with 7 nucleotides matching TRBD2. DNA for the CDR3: TGTGCCAGCAGAGAAATAGGGGACTATCAAGAGACCCAGTACTTC. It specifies CASREIGDYQETQYF.